What follows is one TCR beta chain and its context. The germline CDR1 and CDR2 sequences are MGHRA and YSYEKL. The CDR3 runs to 14 residues. V trimming: 3 bases; J trimming: 5 bases; junction bases outside the gene matches: 4. The data were obtained in a study of blood T cell repertoires in COVID-19. Overall study context: Sites across the United States, Italy and Spain contributed samples from acute and convalescent COVID-19.

Only in-frame clones appear in the TCRdb table, and some are missing; sequencing was by immunoSEQ multiplex PCR. The sample consists of some 270,000 clones, over 75% of them appearing once. The sequence was collected from a woman in her seventies with acute or convalescent COVID-19. The chain joins TRBV4-1 to TRBJ1-2, with 9 bases lining up with TRBD1. Input material: peripheral blood. The CDR3 coding sequence is TGCGCCAGCAGCCAGGCCGGGACAGGGTATGGCTACACCTTC. Protein sequence: CASSQAGTGYGYTF.